This passage covers 12 T cell receptor beta chains from one sample sequenced in a study of T cells in Graves' hyperthyroidism and ophthalmopathy. Amplified TCR beta CDR3 regions came from RNA transcripts. Initially, a first-round RT-PCR of the TCR CDR3 employed the HTBI primer set. TCRdb re-called the multiplex PCR reads with MiXCR, one entry per CDR3 protein. This table holds approximately 220,000 distinct CDR3 sequences, 18% found once. Sequencing was done on a sample of blood. Receptors originate from a man aged 40-55 years with Graves' hyperthyroidism.

CDR3 nucleotides: TGTGCCAGCAGCTTGACAAGGGGACAGAGTTCACCCCTCCACTTT. This translates into CASSLTRGQSSPLHF. The chain carries TRBV7-9 and TRBJ1-6, with 7 bases aligning to TRBD1. The CDR3 runs 15 residues. Per germline, CDR1 SEHNR and CDR2 FQNEAQ (reference sequence). Germline trimming cut 3 bases from V and 9 bases from J; bases unmatched to any gene: 8.

Concerning this clonotype: A junction end diverges from the germline sequence, so it may reflect a read error. The chain couples TRBV19 to TRBJ1-2; D is perhaps TRBD1 (5 bases). Germline V gene sequence: CDR1 LNHDA, CDR2 SQIVND (reference sequence). This CDR3 contains 13 residues. Here the CDR3 reads CANSLQANYGYTF. The CDR3 DNA sequence: TGTGCCAATAGTCTACAGGCTAACTATGGCTACACCTTC.

This clonotype was seen many times. The chain recombines TRBV6-1 with TRBJ2-7; D may be TRBD1 (5 bases). Trimming cost V 3 bases and J 2 bases, with 8 bases left between them. This CDR3 spans 13 amino acids. The germline V gene has CDR1 MNHNS and CDR2 SASEGT. The CDR3: CASSEAGPYEQYF. The DNA for the CDR3 is TGTGCCAGCAGTGAGGCAGGGCCCTACGAGCAGTACTTC.

This clonotype has at least ten counts. The rearrangement uses TRBV2 and TRBJ1-1; D is ambiguous. V was shortened by 1 base and J by 1 base, with 4 bases between the two germline ends. The CDR3 is 13 amino acids. Germline CDR1 reads SNHLY; CDR2 reads FYNNEI. Written as DNA, the CDR3 is TGTGCCAGCAGTGAAGAACAGAACACTGAAGCTTTCTTT. It codes for CASSEEQNTEAFF.

V is TRBV29-1 and J is TRBJ1-5; maybe TRBD1 (6 bases). The CDR3 extends over 12 amino acids. Trimming removed 6 bases from V and 9 bases from J, with 15 bases in between. Germline V CDR1 and CDR2: SQVTM, ANQGSEA. CDR3 sequence (DNA): TGCAGCGTCGGGGGCCCTCGGGGGCCCCAGCATTTT. Translating it yields CSVGGPRGPQHF.

This clonotype was observed many times. The chain employs TRBV4-2 and TRBJ2-1, with D perhaps matching TRBD2 (6 bases). The germline V gene has CDR1 LGHNA and CDR2 YNFKEQ. The V end was cut by 1 base, the J end by 14 bases, with 15 bases between. The CDR3 is 13 residues long. CDR3 amino acids: CASSQGLGLYEFF. In DNA form, the CDR3 reads TGTGCCAGCAGCCAAGGCCTGGGACTGTACGAGTTCTTC.

This clonotype came up many times. This chain uses TRBV20-1 with TRBJ2-3, with 8 bases lining up with TRBD2. CDR1 and CDR2 (germline): DFQATT, SNEGSKA (reference sequence). V lost 2 bases, J lost 4 bases, and 8 bases stayed unmatched. CDR3 length equals 15 residues. CDR3 protein: CSARRRGGGPDTQYF. In nucleotides, the CDR3 is TGCAGTGCTAGACGACGGGGGGGCGGCCCAGATACGCAGTATTTT.

This clonotype was seen at least ten times. This chain joins TRBV28 and TRBJ2-1; D is ambiguous. Germline-derived CDR1 and CDR2 are MDHEN and SYDVKM. Trimming removed 6 bases from V and 2 bases from J, with 14 bases in between. This CDR3 comprises 15 residues. For the CDR3, the DNA is TGTGCCAGCAGCGGGTCCCTTCCCGCCTACAATGAGCAGTTCTTC. It codes for CASSGSLPAYNEQFF.

This clonotype was seen repeatedly, ten times or more. This chain joins TRBV9 and TRBJ2-1; D gene uncertain. Germline V lookup: CDR1 SGDLS, CDR2 YYNGEE. V lost 4 bases and J lost 0, with 14 bases in between. CDR3 length equals 16 residues. CDR3 sequence: CASSPGSTNSYNEQFF. In nucleotides, the CDR3 is TGTGCCAGCAGCCCCGGGTCCACAAACTCCTACAATGAGCAGTTCTTC.

The chain uses TRBV6-1 and TRBJ1-5; tentative D call: TRBD1 (5 bases). V was shortened by 4 bases and J by 0 bases, with 13 bases between the two germline ends. Germline CDR1 MNHNS, CDR2 SASEGT. The CDR3 spans 16 residues. Written as DNA, the CDR3 is TGTGCCAGCAGTGCGTGGACACGGTATAGCAATCAGCCCCAGCATTTT. As protein: CASSAWTRYSNQPQHF.

This clonotype was seen repeatedly, ten times or more. The junction and the germline gene differ at one end; a read error may be behind it. The chain has TRBV7-2 and TRBJ1-4; possibly TRBD1 for D (5 bases). The CDR3 has 16 residues. Germline-derived CDR1 and CDR2 are SGHTA and FQGNSA. The CDR3 protein is CASSLRFLRVGETLFF. The CDR3 nucleotides read TGTGCCAGCAGCTTAAGATTTCTGAGGGTAGGGGAAACACTGTTTTTT.

This clonotype was observed a handful of times. The CDR3 sequence is CASSLATGGGEPQHF. CDR3 DNA sequence: TGCGCCAGCAGCTTGGCAACAGGGGGTGGAGAGCCCCAGCATTTT. This sequence joins TRBV5-1 and TRBJ1-5, with 8 nucleotides matching TRBD1. This CDR3 is 15 amino acids long. V shed 0 bases and J 8 bases; nucleotides not matched to a gene: 7. Germline values: CDR1 SGHRS, CDR2 YFSETQ.